This TCR beta chain came from a study of blood T cell repertoires in COVID-19. About the research overall: Italy, Spain and the United States were the sources of the convalescent and acute COVID-19 samples. T cells, B-cell-depleted T cells, or PBMCs provided the cDNA or gDNA that served as material.

This CDR3 is built from 14 residues. Germline V gene sequence: CDR1 SGHDN, CDR2 FVKESK. Trimming removed 0 bases from V and 2 bases from J, with 7 bases in between. Assay: immunoSEQ multiplex PCR; the TCRdb copy retains only in-frame clones and omits some. This table has almost 200,000 clones, approximately 88% appearing once. This receptor was obtained from a woman aged 18-29 years who had recovered from COVID-19. The specimen sequenced was PBMCs or T cells enriched from blood (not recorded which). The J gene is TRBJ1-2, the V gene TRBV14; maybe TRBD1 (6 bases). The CDR3 nucleotides read TGTGCCAGCAGCCAAGACAGGGGAAACTATGGCTACACCTTC. It yields the protein CASSQDRGNYGYTF.